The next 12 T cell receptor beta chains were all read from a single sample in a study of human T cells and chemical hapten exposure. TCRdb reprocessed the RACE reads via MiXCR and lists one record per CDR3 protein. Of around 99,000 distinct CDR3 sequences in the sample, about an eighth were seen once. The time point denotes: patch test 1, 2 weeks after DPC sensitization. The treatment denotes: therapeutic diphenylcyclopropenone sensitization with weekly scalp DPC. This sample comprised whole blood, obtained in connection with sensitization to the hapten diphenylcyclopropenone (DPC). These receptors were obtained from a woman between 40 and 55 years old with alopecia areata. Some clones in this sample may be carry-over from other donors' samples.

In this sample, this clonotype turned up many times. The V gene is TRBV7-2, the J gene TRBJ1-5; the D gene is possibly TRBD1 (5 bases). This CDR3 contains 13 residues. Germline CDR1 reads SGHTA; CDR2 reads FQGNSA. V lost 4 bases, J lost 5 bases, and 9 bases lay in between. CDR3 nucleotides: TGTGCCAGCAGCTCATGGGGGGATCAGCCCCAGCATTTT. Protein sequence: CASSSWGDQPQHF.

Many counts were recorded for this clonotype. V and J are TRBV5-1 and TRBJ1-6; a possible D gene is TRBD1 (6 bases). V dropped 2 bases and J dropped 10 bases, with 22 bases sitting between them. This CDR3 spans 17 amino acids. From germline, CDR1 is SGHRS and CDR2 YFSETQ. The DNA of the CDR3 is TGCGCCAGCAGCTTTAGTACAGGGAATAGTCGAGGATCACCCCTCCACTTT. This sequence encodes CASSFSTGNSRGSPLHF.

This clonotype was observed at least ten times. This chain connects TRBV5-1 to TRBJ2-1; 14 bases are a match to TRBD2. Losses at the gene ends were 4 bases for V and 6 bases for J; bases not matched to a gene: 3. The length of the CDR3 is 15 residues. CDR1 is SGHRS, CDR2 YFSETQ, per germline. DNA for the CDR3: TGCGCCAGCAGCCTGGGACTAGCGGGAGTCAATGAGCAGTTCTTC. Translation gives CASSLGLAGVNEQFF.

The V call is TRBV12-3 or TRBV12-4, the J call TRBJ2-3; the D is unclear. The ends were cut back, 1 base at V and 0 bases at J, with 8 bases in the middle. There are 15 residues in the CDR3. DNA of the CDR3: TGTGCCAGCAGTTTAGGGCCAGGCAGCACAGATACGCAGTATTTT. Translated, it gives CASSLGPGSTDTQYF.

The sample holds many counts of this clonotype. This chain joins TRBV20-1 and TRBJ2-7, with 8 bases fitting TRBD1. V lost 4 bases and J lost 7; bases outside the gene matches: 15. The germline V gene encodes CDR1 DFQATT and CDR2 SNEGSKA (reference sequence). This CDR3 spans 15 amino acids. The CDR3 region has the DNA TGCAGTGCTATCGAGAGGGGGGCAGGGGGCCCAGAGCAGTACTTC. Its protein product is CSAIERGAGGPEQYF.

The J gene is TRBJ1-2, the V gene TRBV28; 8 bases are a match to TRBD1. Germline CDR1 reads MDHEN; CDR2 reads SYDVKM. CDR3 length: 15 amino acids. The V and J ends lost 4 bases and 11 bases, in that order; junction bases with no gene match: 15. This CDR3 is CASSSSGTGSQRYTF. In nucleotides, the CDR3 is TGTGCCAGCAGTTCCTCCGGGACAGGATCTCAGAGATACACCTTC.

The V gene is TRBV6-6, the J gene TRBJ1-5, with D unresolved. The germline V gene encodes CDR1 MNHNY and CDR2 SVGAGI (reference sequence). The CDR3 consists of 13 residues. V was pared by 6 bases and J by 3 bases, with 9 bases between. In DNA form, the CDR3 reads TGTGCCAGCAGATCGGGAAACAATCAGCCCCAGCATTTT. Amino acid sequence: CASRSGNNQPQHF.

CDR3: CSARALQETQYF. The DNA of the CDR3 is TGCAGTGCCCGGGCCCTCCAAGAGACCCAGTACTTC. The chain carries TRBV20-1 and TRBJ2-5; D unclear. CDR3 length: 12 amino acids. Trimming took 6 bases from V and 1 from J, leaving 9 bases between them. The V gene's germline CDR1 is DFQATT and CDR2 SNEGSKA (reference sequence).

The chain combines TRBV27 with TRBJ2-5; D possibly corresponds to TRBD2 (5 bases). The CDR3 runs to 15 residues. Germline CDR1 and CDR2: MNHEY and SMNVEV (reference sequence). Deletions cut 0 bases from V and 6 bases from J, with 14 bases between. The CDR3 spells CASSLSASSPKTQYF. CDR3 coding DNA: TGTGCCAGCAGTTTATCGGCTAGCAGCCCCAAGACCCAGTACTTC.

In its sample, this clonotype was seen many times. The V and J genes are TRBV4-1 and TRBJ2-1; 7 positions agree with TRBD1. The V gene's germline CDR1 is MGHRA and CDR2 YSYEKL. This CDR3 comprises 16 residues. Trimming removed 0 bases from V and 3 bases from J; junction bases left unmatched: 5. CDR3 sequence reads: CASSQDPGQVYNEQFF. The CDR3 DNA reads TGCGCCAGCAGCCAAGACCCCGGACAGGTCTACAATGAGCAGTTCTTC.

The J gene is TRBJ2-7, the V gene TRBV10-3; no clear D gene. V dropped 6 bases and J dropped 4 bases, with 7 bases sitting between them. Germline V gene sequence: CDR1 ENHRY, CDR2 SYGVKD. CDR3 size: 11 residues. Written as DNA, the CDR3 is TGTGCCATCAGGGCCGGATACGAGCAGTACTTC. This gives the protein CAIRAGYEQYF.

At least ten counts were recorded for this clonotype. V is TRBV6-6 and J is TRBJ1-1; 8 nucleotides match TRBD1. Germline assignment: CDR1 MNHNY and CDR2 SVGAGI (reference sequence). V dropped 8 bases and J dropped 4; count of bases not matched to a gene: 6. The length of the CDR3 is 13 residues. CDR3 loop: CASARGQVTEAFF. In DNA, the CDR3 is TGTGCCAGCGCCAGGGGGCAGGTCACTGAAGCTTTCTTT.